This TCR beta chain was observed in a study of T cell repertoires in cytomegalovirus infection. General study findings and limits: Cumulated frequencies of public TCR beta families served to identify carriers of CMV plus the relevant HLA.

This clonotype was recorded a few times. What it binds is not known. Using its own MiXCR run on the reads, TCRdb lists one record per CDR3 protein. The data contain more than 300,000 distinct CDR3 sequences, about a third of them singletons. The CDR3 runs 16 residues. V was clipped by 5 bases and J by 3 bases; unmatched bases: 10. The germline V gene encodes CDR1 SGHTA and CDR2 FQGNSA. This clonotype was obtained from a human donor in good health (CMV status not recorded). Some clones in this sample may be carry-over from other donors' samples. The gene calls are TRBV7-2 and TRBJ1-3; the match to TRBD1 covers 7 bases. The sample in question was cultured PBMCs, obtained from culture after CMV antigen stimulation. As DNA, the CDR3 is TGTGCCAGCAGCAGAGAGACAGGGAGGTTTGGAAACACCATATATTTT. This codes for CASSRETGRFGNTIYF.